A single T cell receptor beta chain is shown here with its context. The source of the sample is a study of blood T cell repertoires in COVID-19. Study-level background: COVID-19 samples from acute and convalescent phases originated in the United States, Italy and Spain. Sample material is recorded as cDNA or gDNA derived from T cells, B-cell-depleted T cells, or PBMCs.

Original handling: Reference gene primer amplification gave estimated nucleated cell counts. Only in-frame clones appear in the TCRdb table, and some are missing; sequencing was by immunoSEQ multiplex PCR. V and J calls and clone size are copied from that table; D and trimming were computed from the DNA. This sample yields about 110,000 clones, of which 88% are seen a single time; 7.5% to 9.5% belongs to the top ten. The trim removed 8 bases at V and 1 base at J, leaving 8 bases unmatched. Germline values: CDR1 SGHVS, CDR2 FQNEAQ. The CDR3 sequence is 15 residues long. This clonotype originated in a woman in her 70s who had recovered from COVID-19. The genes are TRBV7-8 and TRBJ1-3; 7 bases line up with TRBD1. Sequenced: peripheral blood. The CDR3 sequence: CASSHRGRSGNTIYF. In nucleotides, the CDR3 is TGTGCCAGCTCCCACAGGGGAAGATCTGGAAACACCATATATTTT.